The 6 T cell receptor beta chains in this list originate from one sample, sequenced in a study of human T cells and chemical hapten exposure. Time point noted: patch test 1, 2 weeks after DPC sensitization. As to treatment: therapeutic diphenylcyclopropenone sensitization with weekly scalp DPC. TCRdb itself ran the RACE reads through MiXCR, one entry per CDR3 protein. The repertoire includes 45,000 to 60,000 distinct CDR3 sequences, approximately 9.3% of them detected once, and 13% sits in the top ten. The sequences come from whole blood, collected in connection with sensitization to the hapten diphenylcyclopropenone (DPC). The receptors stem from a woman aged 35 to 49 with alopecia areata. Some clones in this sample may be carry-over from other donors' samples.

This chain connects TRBV9 to TRBJ2-3, with 9 bases lining up with TRBD2. The CDR3 has 12 amino acids. The V segment lost 3 bases and the J segment 9 bases; nucleotides outside the gene matches: 2. Germline loops: CDR1 SGDLS, CDR2 YYNGEE. The CDR3: CASSELAGTQYF. Written as DNA, the CDR3 is TGTGCCAGCAGCGAGCTAGCGGGGACGCAGTATTTT.

DNA for the CDR3: TGTGCCAGCAGCCAACAGGGGAACACCGGGGAGCTGTTTTTT. Translation gives CASSQQGNTGELFF. The J gene is TRBJ2-2, the V gene TRBV3-1; D possibly corresponds to TRBD1 (5 bases). V was cut by 2 bases and J by 1 base, with 5 bases left in between. CDR1 is LGHDT and CDR2 is YNNKEL in the germline V gene (reference sequence). The CDR3 length is 14 residues.

The rearrangement uses TRBV6-1 and TRBJ1-1; D remains ambiguous. Germline V CDR1 and CDR2: MNHNS, SASEGT. V was trimmed by 5 bases and J by 2 bases, leaving 12 bases between them. There are 14 residues in the CDR3. DNA for the CDR3: TGTGCCAGCAGTTCCGCGGGAGGCAACACTGAAGCTTTCTTT. Translated, it gives CASSSAGGNTEAFF.

Ten or more counts support this clonotype. V gene TRBV25-1 combines with J gene TRBJ1-1; the match to TRBD1 covers 8 bases. The V and J ends lost 6 bases and 6 bases, in that order; junction bases with no gene match: 6. From germline, CDR1 is MGHDK and CDR2 SYGVNS. This CDR3 is 13 amino acids long. CDR3 DNA: TGTGCCAGCAGAGGGGAGACAGGGGCTGAAGCTTTCTTT. This translates into CASRGETGAEAFF.

This clonotype was seen a handful of times. This chain uses TRBV9 with TRBJ2-5, with D possibly called TRBD1 or TRBD2 (5 bases each). V lost 0 bases and J 1 base, leaving 7 bases between the germline ends. The CDR3 extends over 14 amino acids. CDR1 is SGDLS and CDR2 is YYNGEE in the germline V gene. This CDR3 reads CASSVGGTQETQYF. The DNA of the CDR3 is TGTGCCAGCAGCGTAGGGGGGACCCAAGAGACCCAGTACTTC.

This clonotype was counted once. This sequence may be a read error, since a much larger clone differs from it by one base. The chain uses TRBV4-2 and TRBJ2-3; D is possibly TRBD1 or TRBD2 (5 bases each). The CDR3 length is 18 residues. In germline, CDR1 is LGHNA, CDR2 YNFKEQ. Trimming removed 3 bases from V and 4 bases from J, with 23 bases in between. The CDR3 DNA follows: TGTGCCAGCAGCCAGAGATCGACCGGGACCTTAAGCTCAGATACGCAGTATTTT. Its translation is CASSQRSTGTLSSDTQYF.